This TCR beta chain was observed in a study of blood T cell repertoires in COVID-19. CDR3 length: 14 residues. V shed 5 bases, J shed 5 bases, and the junction held 5 bases outside the gene matches. Germline assignment: CDR1 SGHRS and CDR2 YFSETQ. Some clones are missing from TCRdb's copy, which holds only in-frame ones; the method was immunoSEQ multiplex PCR. Among about 140,000 clones listed, roughly 88% were seen once. With regard to this clone: Additional DNA sequences in this sample encode the identical CDR3.

Sequencing was carried out using peripheral blood. The receptor comes from a woman aged 55-70 years with acute or convalescent COVID-19. The gene calls are TRBV5-1 and TRBJ1-5; 9 bases align to TRBD1. DNA of the CDR3: TGCGCCAGCAGTCGTACAGGGGGCGATCAGCCCCAGCATTTT. It is translated as CASSRTGGDQPQHF.